This entry is about one T cell receptor (beta chain). Produced via immunoSEQ multiplex PCR; TCRdb's table is partial and in-frame only. The sample records 45,000 to 55,000 clones, 88% being singletons. The CDR3 consists of 20 residues. These data come from a study of T cell changes during pregnancy in multiple sclerosis. The material was CD4+ T cells from peripheral blood mononuclear cells, obtained in the second trimester of pregnancy. This TCR was sampled from a female donor with multiple sclerosis, enrolled in a pregnancy study. V usage is TRBV21-1 and J usage is TRBJ1-5; TRBD1, as called in the table, went unchecked against the DNA. TRBV21-1 is tagged as a pseudogene. For the CDR3, the DNA is TGTGCCAGCAGCAAAGAGAATGTAGGGACAGTTCGTGTCCGCAATCAGCCCCAGCATTTT. Its protein is CASSKENVGTVRVRNQPQHF.